This paragraph reports one T cell receptor (beta chain). The CDR3 covers 12 residues. Trimming at V came to 6 bases and at J to 2 bases, leaving 1 base not matched to a gene. Looked up from germline, CDR1 is SQVTM and CDR2 is ANQGSEA. This entry comes from a study of T-cell reconstitution after alpha-beta-depleted transplantation in children. TCRbeta library construction was performed incorporating unique molecular identifiers. In TCRdb, the PCR reads were re-called with MiXCR into one record per CDR3 protein. The data show 640,000 or so distinct CDR3 sequences, approximately 16% seen once. The chain links TRBV29-1 to TRBJ2-7; TRBD1 matches 10 bases. The receptor's source is a human donor who donated a stem cell graft to a child with acute myeloid leukemia. Sequencing used PBMCs from the stem cell graft donor, obtained from the stem cell graft. CDR3 coding DNA: TGCAGCGTGGGGACAGGGGCCTACGAGCAGTACGTC. It codes for CSVGTGAYEQYV.